This TCR beta chain was captured in a study of shared clonotypes between healthy human individuals. A remark on this clone: Its antigen is currently unknown.

Germline V gene sequence: CDR1 MNHEY, CDR2 SMNVEV (reference sequence). This CDR3 contains 12 residues. V lost 6 bases and J 4 bases, leaving 8 bases between the germline ends. General study findings and limits: Sharing of clonotypes among donors was expected to vary with sequencing depth. Limitation of the genetic and exposure-history diversity represented came from the few donors.

For every subset, genomic DNA was evenly distributed across several immunoSEQ plates. The method was immunoSEQ multiplex PCR; TCRdb's version includes in-frame clones alone and lacks a portion of them. The table lists about 2.1 million clones, about 94% of them singletons. Terminally differentiated effector memory CD45RA+ cells were excluded by CCR7 positive selection of CD45RO-negative cells. Caucasian adults living in Nashville, Tennessee, provided all samples. This TCR was sampled from a man in his late teens or twenties in good health. Some clones in this sample may be carry-over from other donors' samples. The chain couples TRBV27 to TRBJ2-3; D unclear. The sample comprised naive CD8+ T cells from PBMCs. For the CDR3, the DNA is TGTGCCAGCAGGATGTGGCCAGATACGCAGTATTTT. It is translated as CASRMWPDTQYF.